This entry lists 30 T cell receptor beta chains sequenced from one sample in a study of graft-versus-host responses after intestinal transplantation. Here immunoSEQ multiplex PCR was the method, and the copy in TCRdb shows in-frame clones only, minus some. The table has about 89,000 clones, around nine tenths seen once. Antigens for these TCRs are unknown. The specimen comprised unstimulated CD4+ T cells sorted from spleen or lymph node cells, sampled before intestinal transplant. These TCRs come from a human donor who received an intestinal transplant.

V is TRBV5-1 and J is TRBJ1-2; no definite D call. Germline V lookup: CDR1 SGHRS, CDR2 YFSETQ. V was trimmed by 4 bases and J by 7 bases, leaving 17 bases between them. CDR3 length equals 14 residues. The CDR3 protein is CASSPNTRAGGYTF. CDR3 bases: TGCGCCAGCAGCCCAAACACGCGGGCAGGTGGCTACACCTTC.

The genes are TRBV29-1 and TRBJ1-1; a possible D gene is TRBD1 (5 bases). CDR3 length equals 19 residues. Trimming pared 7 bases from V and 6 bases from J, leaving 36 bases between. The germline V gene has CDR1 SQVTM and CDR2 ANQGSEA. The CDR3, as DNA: TGCAGCGGGATAGGGGCCAGGAGCCGCCTGGAGCCTCTTGGCGCTGAAGCTTTCTTT. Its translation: CSGIGARSRLEPLGAEAFF.

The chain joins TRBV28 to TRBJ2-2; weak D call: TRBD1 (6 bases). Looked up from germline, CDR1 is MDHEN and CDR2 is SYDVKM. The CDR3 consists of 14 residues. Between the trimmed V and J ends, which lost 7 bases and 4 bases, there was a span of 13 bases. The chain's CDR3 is CASTPQGSTGELFF. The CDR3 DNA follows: TGTGCCAGCACCCCCCAGGGGAGCACCGGGGAGCTGTTTTTT.

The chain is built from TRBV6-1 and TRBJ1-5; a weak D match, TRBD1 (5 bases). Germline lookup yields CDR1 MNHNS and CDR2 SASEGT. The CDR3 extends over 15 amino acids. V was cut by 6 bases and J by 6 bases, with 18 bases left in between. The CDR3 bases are TGTGCCAGCAGAGACCGGGACCAAGGGCTTCAGCCCCAGCATTTT. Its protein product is CASRDRDQGLQPQHF.

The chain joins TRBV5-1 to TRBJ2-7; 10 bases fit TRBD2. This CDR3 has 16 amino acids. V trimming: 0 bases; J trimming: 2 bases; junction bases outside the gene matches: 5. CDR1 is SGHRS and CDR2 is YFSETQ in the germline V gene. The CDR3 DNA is TGCGCCAGCAGCTTGGTTAGCGGGAGGAACGCCTACGAGCAGTACTTC. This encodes CASSLVSGRNAYEQYF.

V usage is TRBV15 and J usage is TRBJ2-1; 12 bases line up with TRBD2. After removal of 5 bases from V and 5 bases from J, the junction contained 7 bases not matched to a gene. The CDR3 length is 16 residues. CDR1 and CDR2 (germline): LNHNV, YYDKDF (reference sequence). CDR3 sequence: CATSGFRLAGDNEQFF. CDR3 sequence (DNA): TGTGCCACCAGCGGATTCCGACTAGCGGGGGACAATGAGCAGTTCTTC.

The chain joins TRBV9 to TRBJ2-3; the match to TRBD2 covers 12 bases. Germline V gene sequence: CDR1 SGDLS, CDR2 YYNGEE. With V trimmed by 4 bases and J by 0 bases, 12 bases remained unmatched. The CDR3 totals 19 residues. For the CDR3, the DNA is TGTGCCAGCAGCTCCCGCGCCGGACTAGCGGGATTAAGCACAGATACGCAGTATTTT. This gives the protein CASSSRAGLAGLSTDTQYF.

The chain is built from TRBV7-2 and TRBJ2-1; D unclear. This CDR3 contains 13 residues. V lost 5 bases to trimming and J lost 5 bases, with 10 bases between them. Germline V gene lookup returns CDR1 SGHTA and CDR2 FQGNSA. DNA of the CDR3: TGTGCCAGCAGCCCTAGGTTCCACAATGAGCAGTTCTTC. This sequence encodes CASSPRFHNEQFF.

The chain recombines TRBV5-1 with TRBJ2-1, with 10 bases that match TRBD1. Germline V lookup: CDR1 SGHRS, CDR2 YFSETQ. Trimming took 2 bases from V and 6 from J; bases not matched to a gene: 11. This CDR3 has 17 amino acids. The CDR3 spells CASSFLVLGQGVNEQFF. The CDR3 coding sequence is TGCGCCAGCAGCTTTCTCGTTTTAGGACAGGGGGTCAATGAGCAGTTCTTC. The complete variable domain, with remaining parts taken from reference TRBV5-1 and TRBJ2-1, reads KAGVTQTPRYLIKTRGQQVTLSCSPISGHRSVSWYQQTPGQGLQFLFEYFSETQRNKGNFPGRFSGRQFSNSRSEMNVSTLELGDSALYLCASSFLVLGQGVNEQFFGPGTRLTVL.

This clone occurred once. This chain's CDR3 is CASSPAVRARETQYF. The CDR3 nucleotides are TGTGCCAGCAGCCCGGCGGTCAGGGCCAGGGAGACCCAGTACTTC. This chain links TRBV7-8 with TRBJ2-5, with D maybe TRBD1 (5 bases). The germline V gene has CDR1 SGHVS and CDR2 FQNEAQ. Between the trimmed V and J ends, which lost 5 bases and 5 bases, there was a span of 18 bases. The CDR3 extends over 15 amino acids.

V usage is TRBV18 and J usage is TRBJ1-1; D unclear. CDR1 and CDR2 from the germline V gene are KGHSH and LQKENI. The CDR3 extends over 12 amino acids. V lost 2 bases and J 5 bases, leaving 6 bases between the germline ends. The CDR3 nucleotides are TGTGCCAGCTCACCAGGGGTAACTGAAGCTTTCTTT. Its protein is CASSPGVTEAFF.

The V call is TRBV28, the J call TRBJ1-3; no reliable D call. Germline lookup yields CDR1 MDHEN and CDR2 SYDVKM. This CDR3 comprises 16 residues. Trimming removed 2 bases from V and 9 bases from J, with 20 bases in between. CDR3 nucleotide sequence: TGTGCCAGCAGTTTAGGGGTCTCTCGGCTGGTGGGCACCATATATTTT. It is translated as CASSLGVSRLVGTIYF.

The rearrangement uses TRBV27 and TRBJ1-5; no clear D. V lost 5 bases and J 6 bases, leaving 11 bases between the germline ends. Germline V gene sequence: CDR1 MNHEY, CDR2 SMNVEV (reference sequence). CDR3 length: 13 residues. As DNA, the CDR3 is TGTGCCAGCAGTCTCAGGACTTTTCAGCCCCAGCATTTT. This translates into CASSLRTFQPQHF.

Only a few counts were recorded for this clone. CDR3 residues: CASSSKTSGVSYNEQFF. The CDR3 DNA sequence: TGTGCCAGCAGCTCAAAAACTAGCGGGGTCTCCTACAATGAGCAGTTCTTC. The chain recombines TRBV7-9 with TRBJ2-1, with 10 bases that match TRBD2. Germline V CDR1 and CDR2: SEHNR, FQNEAQ (reference sequence). The CDR3 totals 17 residues. V trimming: 4 bases; J trimming: 0 bases; junction bases outside the gene matches: 6.

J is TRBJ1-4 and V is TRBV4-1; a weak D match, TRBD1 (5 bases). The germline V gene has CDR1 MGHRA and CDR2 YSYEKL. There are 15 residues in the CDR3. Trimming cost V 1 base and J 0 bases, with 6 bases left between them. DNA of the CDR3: TGCGCCAGCAGCCAAGCCAGGGCAACTAATGAAAAACTGTTTTTT. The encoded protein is CASSQARATNEKLFF.

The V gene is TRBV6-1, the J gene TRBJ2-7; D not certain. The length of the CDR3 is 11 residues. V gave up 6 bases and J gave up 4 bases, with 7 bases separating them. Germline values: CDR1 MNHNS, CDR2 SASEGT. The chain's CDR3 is CASSQAYEQYF. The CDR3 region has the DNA TGTGCCAGCAGCCAAGCTTACGAGCAGTACTTC.

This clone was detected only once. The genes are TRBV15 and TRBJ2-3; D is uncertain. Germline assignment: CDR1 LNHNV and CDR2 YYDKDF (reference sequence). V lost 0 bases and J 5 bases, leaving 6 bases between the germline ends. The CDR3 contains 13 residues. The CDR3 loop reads CATSRDPGDTQYF. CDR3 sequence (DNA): TGTGCCACCAGCAGAGATCCGGGAGATACGCAGTATTTT.

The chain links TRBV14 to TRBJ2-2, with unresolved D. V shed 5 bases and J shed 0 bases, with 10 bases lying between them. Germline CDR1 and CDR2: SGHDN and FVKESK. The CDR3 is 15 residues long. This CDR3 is CASSSMPTNTGELFF. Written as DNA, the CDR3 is TGTGCCAGCAGCTCCATGCCGACGAACACCGGGGAGCTGTTTTTT.

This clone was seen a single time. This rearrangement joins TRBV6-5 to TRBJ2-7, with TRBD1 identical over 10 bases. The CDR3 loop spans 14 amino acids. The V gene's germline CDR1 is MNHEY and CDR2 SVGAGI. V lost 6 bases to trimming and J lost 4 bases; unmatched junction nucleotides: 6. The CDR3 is CASRRQGAAYEQYF. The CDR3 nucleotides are TGTGCCAGCAGGCGACAGGGGGCTGCTTACGAGCAGTACTTC.

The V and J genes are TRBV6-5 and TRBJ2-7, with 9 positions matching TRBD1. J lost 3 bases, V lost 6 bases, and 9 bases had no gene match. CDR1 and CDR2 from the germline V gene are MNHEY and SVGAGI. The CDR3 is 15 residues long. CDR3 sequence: CASSRTGTGSYEQYF. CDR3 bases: TGTGCCAGCAGCCGAACCGGGACAGGGAGCTACGAGCAGTACTTC.

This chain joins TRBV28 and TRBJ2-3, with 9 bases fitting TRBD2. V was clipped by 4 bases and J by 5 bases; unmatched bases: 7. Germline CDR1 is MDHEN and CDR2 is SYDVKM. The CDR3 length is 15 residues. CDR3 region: CASSSPAGGRDTQYF. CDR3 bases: TGTGCCAGCAGTTCCCCAGCGGGAGGAAGAGATACGCAGTATTTT.

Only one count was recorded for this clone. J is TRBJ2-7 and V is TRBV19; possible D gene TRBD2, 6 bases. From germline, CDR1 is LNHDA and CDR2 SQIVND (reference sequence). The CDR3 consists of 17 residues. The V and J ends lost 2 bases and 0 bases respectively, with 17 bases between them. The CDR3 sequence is CASSISPGGRSSYEQYF. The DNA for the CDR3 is TGTGCCAGTAGTATATCTCCGGGTGGGAGGAGCTCCTACGAGCAGTACTTC.

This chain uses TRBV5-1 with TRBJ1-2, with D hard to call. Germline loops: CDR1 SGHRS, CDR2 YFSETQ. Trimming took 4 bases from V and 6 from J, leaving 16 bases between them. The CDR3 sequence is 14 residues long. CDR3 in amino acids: CASSLPEQLNGYTF. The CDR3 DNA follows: TGCGCCAGCAGCCTCCCGGAACAGCTAAATGGCTACACCTTC.

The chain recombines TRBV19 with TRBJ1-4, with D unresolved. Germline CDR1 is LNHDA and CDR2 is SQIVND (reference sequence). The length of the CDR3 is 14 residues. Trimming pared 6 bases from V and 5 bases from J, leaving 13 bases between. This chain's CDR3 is CASRPRHANEKLFF. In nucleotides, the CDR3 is TGTGCCAGTAGGCCCCGTCATGCAAATGAAAAACTGTTTTTT.

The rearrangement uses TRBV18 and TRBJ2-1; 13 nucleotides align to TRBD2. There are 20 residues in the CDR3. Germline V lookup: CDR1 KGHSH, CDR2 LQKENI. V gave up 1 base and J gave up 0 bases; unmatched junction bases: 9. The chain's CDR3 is CASSPRFGTSGASSYNEQFF. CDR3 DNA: TGTGCCAGCTCACCACGATTCGGGACTAGCGGGGCCAGCTCCTACAATGAGCAGTTCTTC.

Here the CDR3 reads CASSLGTGGNEQYF. CDR3 in DNA: TGTGCCAGTAGTCTTGGGACAGGGGGCAACGAGCAGTACTTC. The chain uses TRBV19 and TRBJ2-7; TRBD1 aligns across 12 bases. From germline, CDR1 is LNHDA and CDR2 SQIVND (reference sequence). CDR3 length equals 14 residues. The J segment lost 5 bases and the V segment lost 5 bases, leaving 4 bases of the junction unmatched.

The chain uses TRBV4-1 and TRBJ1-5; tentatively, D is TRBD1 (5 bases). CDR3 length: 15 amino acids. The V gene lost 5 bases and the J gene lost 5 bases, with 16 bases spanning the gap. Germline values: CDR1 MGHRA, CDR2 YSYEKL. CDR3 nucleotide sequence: TGCGCCAGCAGCACCTGGTCCAGGGAGGATCAGCCCCAGCATTTT. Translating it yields CASSTWSREDQPQHF.

The CDR3 loop is CASSWGRGSTDTQYF. In DNA form, the CDR3 reads TGTGCCAGCAGTTGGGGAAGGGGAAGCACAGATACGCAGTATTTT. The genes are TRBV7-9 and TRBJ2-3; tentative D call: TRBD1 (5 bases). Germline V gene sequence: CDR1 SEHNR, CDR2 FQNEAQ (reference sequence). V was cut by 6 bases and J by 0 bases, with 13 bases left in between. The CDR3 is 15 residues long.

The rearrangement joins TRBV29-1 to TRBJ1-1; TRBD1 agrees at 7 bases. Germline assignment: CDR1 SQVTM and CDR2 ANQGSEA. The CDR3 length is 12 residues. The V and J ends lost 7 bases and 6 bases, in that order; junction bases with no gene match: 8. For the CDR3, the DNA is TGCAGCGGTTCCGGAGGGGGCGCTGAAGCTTTCTTT. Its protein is CSGSGGGAEAFF.

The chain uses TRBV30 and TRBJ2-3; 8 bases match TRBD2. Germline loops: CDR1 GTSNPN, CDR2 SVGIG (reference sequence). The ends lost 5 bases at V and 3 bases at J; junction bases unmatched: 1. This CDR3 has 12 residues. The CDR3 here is CAWGTRTDTQYF. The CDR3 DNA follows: TGTGCCTGGGGGACTAGGACAGATACGCAGTATTTT.